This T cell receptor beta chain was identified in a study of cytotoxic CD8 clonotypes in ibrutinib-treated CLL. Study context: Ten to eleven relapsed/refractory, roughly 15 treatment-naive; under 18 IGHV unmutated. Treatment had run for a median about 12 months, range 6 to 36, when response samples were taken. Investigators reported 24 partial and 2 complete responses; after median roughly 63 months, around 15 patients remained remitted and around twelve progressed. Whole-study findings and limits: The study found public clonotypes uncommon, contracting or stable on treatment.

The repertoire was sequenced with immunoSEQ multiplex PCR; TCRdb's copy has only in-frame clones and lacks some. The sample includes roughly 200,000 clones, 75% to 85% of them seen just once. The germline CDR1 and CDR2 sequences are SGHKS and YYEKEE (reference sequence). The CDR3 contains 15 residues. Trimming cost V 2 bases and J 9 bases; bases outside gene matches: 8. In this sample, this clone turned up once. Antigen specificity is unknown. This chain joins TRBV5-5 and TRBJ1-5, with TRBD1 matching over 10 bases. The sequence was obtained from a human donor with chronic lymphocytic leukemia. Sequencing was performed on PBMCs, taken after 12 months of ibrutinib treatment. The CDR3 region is CASSLWGTGDRPQHF. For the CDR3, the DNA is TGTGCCAGCAGCTTATGGGGGACAGGGGATCGGCCCCAGCATTTT.